Listed below are T cell receptor beta chains from one sample, sequenced in a study of shared clonotypes between healthy human individuals. Using immunoSEQ multiplex PCR, the repertoire was profiled, and TCRdb retains in-frame clones only, with some absent. The sample shows 550,000 to 800,000 clones, roughly 70% of them seen only once. Sequenced material: memory CD4+ T cells sorted from blood. These receptors all stem from a woman aged 25 to 39 in good health. CDR3s include the opening cysteine and the closing phenylalanine or tryptophan. The D gene is left open where the match is weak. Clone size is not always given. Where it is, it says once, few, many or a class for expanded clones.

TRBV5-1	TRBJ2-1	TRBD1	once	16	TGCGCCAGCAGCTCACGTGTGACAGGGGGCTGGGATGAGCAGTTCTTC	CASSSRVTGGWDEQFF
TRBV5-1	TRBJ1-1	TRBD1	.	14	TGCGCCAGCAGCGGGGGACAGCCGGAGGGTGAAGCTTTCTTT	CASSGGQPEGEAFF
TRBV5-1	TRBJ2-1	.	.	15	TGCGCCAGCAGCTTGGGCACCGGGCCCTACAATGAGCAGTTCTTC	CASSLGTGPYNEQFF
TRBV30	TRBJ1-4	.	.	19	TGTGCCTGGAGTTATGTAGACACAGGTAAGGGTTGCGCTAATGAAAAACTGTTTTTT	CAWSYVDTGKGCANEKLFF
TRBV5-1	TRBJ2-2	TRBD2	.	14	TGCGCCAGCAGCCAGAGACTAGCCGCCGGGGAGCTGTTTTTT	CASSQRLAAGELFF
TRBV6-5	TRBJ2-5	.	few	14	TGTGCCAGCAGCCGGGACCCCCAGTCGAGGGAGCAGTACTTC	CASSRDPQSREQYF
TRBV28	TRBJ1-1	.	.	17	TGTGCCAGCGGAGAAATAAACAGGGTATCCCGGACCACTGAAGCTTTCTTT	CASGEINRVSRTTEAFF
TRBV29-1	TRBJ2-7	.	.	12	TGCAGCGTTGTGGTCAGCTCCTACGAGCAGTACTTC	CSVVVSSYEQYF
TRBV28	TRBJ2-3	TRBD1	.	15	TGTGCCAGCAGTTCCCCGGGACAGGGGCTTGATACGCAGTATTTT	CASSSPGQGLDTQYF
TRBV7-8	TRBJ2-5	.	.	13	TGTGCCAGCAGCTCCACGTACCAAGAGACCCAGTACTTC	CASSSTYQETQYF
TRBV14	TRBJ2-1	.	.	17	TGTGCCAGCAGCCAAGTGAGCCGCGAAGAGGGAATTCCTAGGCAGTTCTTC	CASSQVSREEGIPRQFF
TRBV27	TRBJ2-7	TRBD2	.	14	TGTGCCAGCTGGCCTGAGCGGGACTCCTACGAGCAGTACTTC	CASWPERDSYEQYF
TRBV6-1	TRBJ2-1	.	.	13	TGTGCCAGCAGTGAACGGGGCGGCAATGAGCAGTTCTTC	CASSERGGNEQFF
TRBV29-1	TRBJ2-7	.	.	17	TGCAGCGTTGAACGTTCCCCAAGGGTTGGGGCCGCCTACGAGCAGTACTTC	CSVERSPRVGAAYEQYF
TRBV7-2	TRBJ2-7	.	.	14	TGTGCCAGCAGACCTACTAGGATGGCCTACGAGCAGTACTTC	CASRPTRMAYEQYF
TRBV7-9	TRBJ2-2	TRBD2	many	16	TGTGCCAGCAGCTTATCCCTAGCGGGCCGCACCGGGGAGCTGTTTTTT	CASSLSLAGRTGELFF
TRBV11-2	TRBJ2-7	.	.	13	TGTGCCAGCAGCTCACAGGGAACCTACGAGCAGTACTTC	CASSSQGTYEQYF
TRBV30	TRBJ1-1	.	.	13	TGTGCCGGTGACTCCACCGCGGGAACTGAAGCTTTCTTT	CAGDSTAGTEAFF
TRBV7-2	TRBJ2-7	TRBD2	.	15	TGTGCCAGCAGCCCCGGACTAGCGGCTTCCTACGAGCAGTACTTC	CASSPGLAASYEQYF
TRBV5-4	TRBJ2-1	TRBD1	.	16	TGTGCCAGCAGCTTACCAACAGGGGGCCTCTACAATGAGCAGTTCTTC	CASSLPTGGLYNEQFF
TRBV7-2	TRBJ2-3	TRBD2	many	17	TGTGCCAGCAGCAATAGCCTCCTAGCGGGGGACACAGATACGCAGTATTTT	CASSNSLLAGDTDTQYF
TRBV11-1	TRBJ2-7	.	.	15	TGTGCCAGCTCTGATAGGTCGGGGTCTTCCTACGAGCAGTACTTC	CASSDRSGSSYEQYF
TRBV2	TRBJ2-7	.	few	14	TGTGCCACCTCCCCCGGGGCGGGGAACTACGAGCAGTACTTC	CATSPGAGNYEQYF
TRBV5-1	TRBJ1-3	.	.	17	TGCGCCAGCAGCTTGGTTGCGTTAGAACCCTCTGGAAACACCATATATTTT	CASSLVALEPSGNTIYF
TRBV5-4	TRBJ2-1	.	.	15	TGTGCCAGCAGCTTGGACTCTAGTTTCTACAATGAGCAGTTCTTC	CASSLDSSFYNEQFF
TRBV25-1	TRBJ2-5	TRBD1	once	15	TGTGCCAGCAGTCCTCCAGAGGGGGCTCGGGAGACCCAGTACTTC	CASSPPEGARETQYF
TRBV9	TRBJ2-3	TRBD2	.	16	TGTGCCAGCAGCGTAGAAAGCGGGAGGTGGACAGATACGCAGTATTTT	CASSVESGRWTDTQYF
TRBV5-6	TRBJ1-1	TRBD1	.	15	TGTGCCAGCAGCGGGATGGGACAGGGCTGGCCTGAAGCTTTCTTT	CASSGMGQGWPEAFF
TRBV5-5	TRBJ2-7	.	.	14	TGTGCCAGCAGCTATCACCGGGGGCCCTACGAGCAGTACTTC	CASSYHRGPYEQYF
TRBV7-3	TRBJ2-2	.	.	14	TGTGCCAGCAGCTACCGTAGGAACACCGGGGAGCTGTTTTTT	CASSYRRNTGELFF
TRBV7-2	TRBJ1-2	.	few	12	TGTGGGACGACTCGGAGGCAGTATGGCTACACCTTC	CGTTRRQYGYTF
TRBV28	TRBJ2-5	TRBD2	once	16	TGTGCCAGCAGCTCCGGGACTAGCGGGGACCAAGAGACCCAGTACTTC	CASSSGTSGDQETQYF
TRBV27	TRBJ2-7	.	few	14	TGTGCCAGCAGTTTGACGAGGACTTCCTACGAGCAGTACTTC	CASSLTRTSYEQYF
TRBV6-1	TRBJ2-3	.	once	14	TGTGCCAGCAGTGAAGATCTTGAGCCAGATACGCAGTATTTT	CASSEDLEPDTQYF
TRBV20-1	TRBJ2-5	.	few	10	TGCAGTGCCCTTCAAGAGACCCAGTACTTC	CSALQETQYF
TRBV2	TRBJ1-1	TRBD1	.	15	TGTGCCAGCAAGTCGAAAAGGGACAGGGGCACTGAAGCTTTCTTT	CASKSKRDRGTEAFF
TRBV28	TRBJ1-5	.	.	14	TGTGCCAGCAGACTCTCGGGGGACTATCAGCCCCAGCATTTT	CASRLSGDYQPQHF
TRBV14	TRBJ1-1	.	.	16	TGTGCCAGCAGCCAGGAATGGGGACTTTCAAACACTGAAGCTTTCTTT	CASSQEWGLSNTEAFF
TRBV28	TRBJ2-7	TRBD2	.	15	TGTGCCAGCATGAGTTCGTCGAGCGGGAGGGGCGAGCAGTACTTC	CASMSSSSGRGEQYF
TRBV18	TRBJ2-1	.	.	16	TGTGCCAGCTCACCATCCAACCGTGGGACCTACAATGAGCAGTTCTTC	CASSPSNRGTYNEQFF
TRBV18	TRBJ2-7	TRBD1	few	15	TGTGCCAGCTCACCCAAGGGACAGGGTGTGTGGGAGCAGTACTTC	CASSPKGQGVWEQYF
TRBV28	TRBJ2-5	TRBD2	.	18	TGTGCCAGCAGTTCGGGGACTAGCGGGAGGGTTTTCGGGGAGACCCAGTACTTC	CASSSGTSGRVFGETQYF
TRBV15	TRBJ2-4	TRBD2	.	15	TGTGCCACCAGCAGAGGATCTAGCGGGAGCAACATTCAGTACTTC	CATSRGSSGSNIQYF
TRBV28	TRBJ1-5	.	once	16	TGTGCCAGCAGTTCACGATACACGTCGGGGGTTCAGCCCCAGCATTTT	CASSSRYTSGVQPQHF
TRBV6-1	TRBJ2-3	.	.	13	TGTGCCAGTCGGACTATTAGCACAGATACGCAGTATTTT	CASRTISTDTQYF
TRBV29-1	TRBJ2-7	TRBD1	.	13	TGCAGCGTTGAACGCCAGGGGGCAGACGAGCAGTACTTC	CSVERQGADEQYF
TRBV9	TRBJ2-2	.	.	12	TGTGCCAGCAGGGGGCTTTTCGGGGAGCTGTTTTTT	CASRGLFGELFF
TRBV18	TRBJ2-7	.	few	14	TGTGCCAGCTCACCACCGTCCGGGGTAGAGGAGCAGTACTTC	CASSPPSGVEEQYF